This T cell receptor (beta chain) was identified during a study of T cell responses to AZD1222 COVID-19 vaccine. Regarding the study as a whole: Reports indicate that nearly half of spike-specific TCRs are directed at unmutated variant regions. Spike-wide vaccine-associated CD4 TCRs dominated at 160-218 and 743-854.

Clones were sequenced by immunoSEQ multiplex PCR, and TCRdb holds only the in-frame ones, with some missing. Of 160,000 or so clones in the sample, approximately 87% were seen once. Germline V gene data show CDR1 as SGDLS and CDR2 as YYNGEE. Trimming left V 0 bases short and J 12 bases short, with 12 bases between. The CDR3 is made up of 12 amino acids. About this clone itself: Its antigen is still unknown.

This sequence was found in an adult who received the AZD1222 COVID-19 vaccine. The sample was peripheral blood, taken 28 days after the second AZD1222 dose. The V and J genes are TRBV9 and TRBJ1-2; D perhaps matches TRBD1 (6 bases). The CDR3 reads CASSVDGGGNTF. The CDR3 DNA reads TGTGCCAGCAGCGTAGATGGAGGGGGGAACACCTTC.